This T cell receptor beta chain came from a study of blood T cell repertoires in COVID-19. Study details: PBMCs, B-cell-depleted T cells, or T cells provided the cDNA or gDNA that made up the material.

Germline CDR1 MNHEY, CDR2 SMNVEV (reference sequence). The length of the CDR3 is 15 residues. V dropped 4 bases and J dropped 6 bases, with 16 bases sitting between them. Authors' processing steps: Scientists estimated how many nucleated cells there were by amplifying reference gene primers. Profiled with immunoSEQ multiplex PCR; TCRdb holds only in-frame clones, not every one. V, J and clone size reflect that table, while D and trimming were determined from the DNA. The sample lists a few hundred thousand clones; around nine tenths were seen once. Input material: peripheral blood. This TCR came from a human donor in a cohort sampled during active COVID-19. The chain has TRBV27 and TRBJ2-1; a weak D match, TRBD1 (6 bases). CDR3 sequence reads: CASSWTRDTPNEQFF. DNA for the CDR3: TGTGCCAGCAGTTGGACCCGGGACACCCCCAATGAGCAGTTCTTC.